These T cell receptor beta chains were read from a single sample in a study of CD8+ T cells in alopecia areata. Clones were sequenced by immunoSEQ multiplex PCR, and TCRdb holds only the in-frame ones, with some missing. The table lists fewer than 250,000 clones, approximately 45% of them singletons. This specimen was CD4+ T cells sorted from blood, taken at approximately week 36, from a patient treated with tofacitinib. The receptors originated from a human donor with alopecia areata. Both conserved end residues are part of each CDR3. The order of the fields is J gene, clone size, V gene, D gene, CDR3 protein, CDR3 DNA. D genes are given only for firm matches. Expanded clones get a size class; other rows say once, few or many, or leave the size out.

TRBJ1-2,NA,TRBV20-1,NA,CSPRDTRGYTF,TGCAGTCCCAGGGACACGAGAGGCTACACCTTC
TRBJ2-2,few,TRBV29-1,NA,CSVDDREAGELFF,TGCAGCGTTGACGACAGAGAAGCCGGGGAGCTGTTTTTT
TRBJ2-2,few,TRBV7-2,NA,CASSLLTNTGELFF,TGTGCCAGCAGCTTACTGACGAACACCGGGGAGCTGTTTTTT
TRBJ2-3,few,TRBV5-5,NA,CASSLEGRSTDTQYF,TGTGCCAGCAGCTTGGAAGGCCGGTCCACAGATACGCAGTATTTT
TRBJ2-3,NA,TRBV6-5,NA,CASSYSPSGTDTQYF,TGTGCCAGCAGTTACTCTCCCTCAGGGACAGATACGCAGTATTTT
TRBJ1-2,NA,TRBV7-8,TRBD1,CASSSHGTGGGGYTF,TGTGCCAGCAGCTCCCACGGGACAGGGGGCGGGGGCTACACCTTC
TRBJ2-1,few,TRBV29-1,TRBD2,CSAAPQLAGDGEFF,TGCAGCGCCGCCCCCCAGCTAGCGGGAGACGGTGAGTTCTTC
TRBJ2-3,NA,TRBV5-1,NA,CASSPTWGSTDTQYF,TGCGCCAGCAGCCCGACCTGGGGTAGCACAGATACGCAGTATTTT
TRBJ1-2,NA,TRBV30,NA,CAWSVYPLNYGYTF,TGTGCCTGGAGTGTATATCCGCTGAATTATGGCTACACCTTC
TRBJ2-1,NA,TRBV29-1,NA,CSAVGTSSSYNEQFF,TGCAGCGCCGTAGGGACTTCGAGCTCCTACAATGAGCAGTTCTTC
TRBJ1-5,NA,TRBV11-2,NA,CASSLQGFNQPQHF,TGTGCCAGCAGCCTGCAGGGTTTCAATCAGCCCCAGCATTTT
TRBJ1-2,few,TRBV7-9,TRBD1,CAARGTGVGYTF,TGTGCCGCCAGGGGGACAGGTGTTGGCTACACCTTC
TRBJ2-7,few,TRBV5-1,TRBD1,CASSLRDRVGEQYF,TGCGCCAGCAGCTTGCGAGACAGGGTTGGCGAGCAGTACTTC
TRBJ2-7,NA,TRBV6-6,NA,CASSHTNYEQYF,TGTGCCAGCAGCCACACTAATTACGAGCAGTACTTC
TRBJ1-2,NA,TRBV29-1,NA,CSVERGGGDYGYTF,TGCAGCGTTGAAAGAGGGGGTGGCGATTATGGCTACACCTTC
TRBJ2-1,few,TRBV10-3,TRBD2,CAISECTSGCEQFF,TGTGCCATCAGTGAGTGTACTAGCGGTTGTGAGCAGTTCTTC
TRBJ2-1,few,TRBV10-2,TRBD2,CASSGTSGVNEQFF,TGCGCCAGCAGTGGGACTAGCGGCGTCAATGAGCAGTTCTTC
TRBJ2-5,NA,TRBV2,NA,CASSGPQRSQETQYF,TGTGCCAGCAGTGGCCCCCAGCGTTCCCAAGAGACCCAGTACTTC
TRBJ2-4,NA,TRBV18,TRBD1,CASSPAQTGLVQYF,TGTGCCAGCTCACCAGCCCAGACAGGGTTGGTTCAGTACTTC
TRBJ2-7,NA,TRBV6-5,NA,CASSRSVSYEQYF,TGTGCCAGCAGCCGTTCAGTATCCTACGAGCAGTACTTC
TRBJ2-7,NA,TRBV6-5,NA,CASSYSYLSEQYF,TGTGCCAGCAGTTACTCGTATCTATCCGAGCAGTACTTC
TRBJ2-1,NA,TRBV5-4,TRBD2,CASSGAGAGGSGEQFF,TGTGCCAGCAGCGGCGCCGGGGCGGGAGGAAGTGGTGAGCAGTTCTTC
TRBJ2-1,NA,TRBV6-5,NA,CASSYREYSYNEQFF,TGTGCCAGCAGTTACAGGGAGTACTCCTACAATGAGCAGTTCTTC
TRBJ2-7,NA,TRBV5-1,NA,CASSLGRLYEQYF,TGCGCCAGCAGCTTGGGCCGTCTTTACGAGCAGTACTTC
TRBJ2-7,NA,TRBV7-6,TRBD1,CASSPQDRGSWEQYF,TGTGCCAGCAGCCCTCAGGACAGGGGGTCTTGGGAGCAGTACTTC
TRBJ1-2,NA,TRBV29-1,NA,CSVGGYTF,TGCAGCGTCGGCGGCTACACCTTC
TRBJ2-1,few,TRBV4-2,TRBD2,CASSQGGVREGYYNEQFF,TGTGCCAGCAGCCAAGGAGGTGTCCGGGAGGGATATTACAATGAGCAGTTCTTC
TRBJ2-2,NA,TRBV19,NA,CASSGTSTGELFF,TGTGCCAGTAGTGGGACGTCCACCGGGGAGCTGTTTTTT
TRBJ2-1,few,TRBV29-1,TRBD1,CSVEDRGEYNEQFF,TGCAGCGTTGAGGACAGGGGGGAATACAATGAGCAGTTCTTC
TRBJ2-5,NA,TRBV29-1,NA,CSVMTQETQYF,TGCAGCGTCATGACCCAAGAGACCCAGTACTTC
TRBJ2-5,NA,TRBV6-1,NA,CASSGTTGGGTQYF,TGTGCCAGCAGTGGAACGACGGGCGGTGGGACCCAGTACTTC
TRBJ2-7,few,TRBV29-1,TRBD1,CSVSGQGLYEQYF,TGCAGCGTTTCGGGACAGGGGCTATACGAGCAGTACTTC
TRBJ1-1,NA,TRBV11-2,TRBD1,CASSSFSGGTGEAFF,TGTGCCAGCAGCTCATTCTCAGGGGGGACAGGTGAAGCTTTCTTT
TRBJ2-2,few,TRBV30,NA,CAWGTNTGELFF,TGTGCCTGGGGGACCAACACCGGGGAGCTGTTTTTT
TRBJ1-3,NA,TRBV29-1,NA,CSVEDPGAGNTIYF,TGCAGCGTTGAAGATCCAGGGGCTGGAAACACCATATATTTT
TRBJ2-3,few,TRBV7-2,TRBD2,CASDLAGGYTQYF,TGTGCCAGCGACTTAGCGGGAGGATATACGCAGTATTTT
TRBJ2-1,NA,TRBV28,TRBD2,CASSSWGLAGGNYNEQFF,TGTGCCAGCAGTTCCTGGGGACTAGCGGGAGGGAACTACAATGAGCAGTTCTTC
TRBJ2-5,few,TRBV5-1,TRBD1,CASSLGAGGAETQYF,TGCGCCAGCAGCTTGGGGGCAGGGGGCGCCGAGACCCAGTACTTC
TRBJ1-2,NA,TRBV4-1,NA,CASSHFSGTSYGYTF,TGCGCCAGCAGCCATTTCTCCGGGACTTCCTATGGCTACACCTTC